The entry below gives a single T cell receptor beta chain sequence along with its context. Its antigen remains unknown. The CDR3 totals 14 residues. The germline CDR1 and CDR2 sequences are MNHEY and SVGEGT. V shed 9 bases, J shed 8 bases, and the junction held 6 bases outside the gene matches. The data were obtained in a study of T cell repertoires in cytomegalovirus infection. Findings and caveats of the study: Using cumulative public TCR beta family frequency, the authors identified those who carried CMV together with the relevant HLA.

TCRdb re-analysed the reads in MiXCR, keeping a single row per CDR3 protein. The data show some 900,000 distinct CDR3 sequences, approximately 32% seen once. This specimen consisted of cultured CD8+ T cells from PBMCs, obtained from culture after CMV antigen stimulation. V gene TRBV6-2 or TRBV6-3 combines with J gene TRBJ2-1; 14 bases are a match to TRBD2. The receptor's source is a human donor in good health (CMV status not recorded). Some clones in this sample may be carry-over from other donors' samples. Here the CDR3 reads CASDGTSGGDEQFF. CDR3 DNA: TGTGCCAGTGACGGGACTAGCGGGGGCGATGAGCAGTTCTTC.